These 23 T cell receptor beta chains originate from one sample sequenced in a study of blood T cell repertoires in COVID-19. Data came from immunoSEQ multiplex PCR; TCRdb stores just in-frame clones and leaves some out. The table records 300,000 to 400,000 clones, 88% of them present only once. Specimen: peripheral blood. Receptors were obtained from a woman aged 70-85 years with COVID-19, enrolled during active disease.

In this sample, this clone turned up a few times. The CDR3 DNA follows: TGTGCCACCAGCACACGAATTTCCTTACAGTTTTCCTATGGCTACACCTTC. Amino acid sequence: CATSTRISLQFSYGYTF. The genes are TRBV15 and TRBJ1-2; D gene uncertain. CDR1 LNHNV and CDR2 YYDKDF come from the germline V gene (reference sequence). The CDR3 sequence is 17 residues long. Trimming cost V 4 bases and J 4 bases, with 22 bases left between them.

This clone has only one observation. The V gene is TRBV28, the J gene TRBJ1-1; TRBD1 is a possible D gene (6 bases). Per germline, CDR1 MDHEN and CDR2 SYDVKM. Trimming removed 7 bases at V and 1 base at J, with 10 bases between. The CDR3 sequence is 13 residues long. CDR3 coding DNA: TGTGCCAGCATACCACAGGGGAACACTGAAGCTTTCTTT. Protein: CASIPQGNTEAFF.

The V call is TRBV3-1 (or the pseudogene TRBV3-2), the J call TRBJ1-4, with a weak D call TRBD1 (5 bases). Trimming pared 4 bases from V and 8 bases from J, leaving 17 bases between. The CDR3 spans 15 residues. Germline lookup yields CDR1 LGHDT and CDR2 YNNKEL (reference sequence). CDR3 coding DNA: TGTGCCAGCAGCCCCTTCGTGGGGGAGGGCGAAAAACTGTTTTTT. It specifies CASSPFVGEGEKLFF.

The chain couples TRBV6-2 or TRBV6-3 to TRBJ2-1; no clear D gene. Germline values: CDR1 MNHEY, CDR2 SVGEGT. The CDR3 has 15 amino acids. Trimming stripped 2 bases from V and 8 bases from J, with 16 bases between. CDR3 in DNA: TGTGCCAGCAGTTACCTCCCTACCGCGGCCCATGAGCAGTTCTTC. It encodes CASSYLPTAAHEQFF.

This rearrangement joins TRBV27 to TRBJ1-2, with D possibly matching TRBD1 (5 bases). Germline V gives CDR1 MNHEY, CDR2 SMNVEV (reference sequence). The CDR3 runs to 14 residues. V lost 0 bases and J lost 8, with 13 bases in between. The CDR3 here is CASSLSGQGEGYTF. DNA of the CDR3: TGTGCCAGCAGTTTATCGGGGCAGGGCGAAGGCTACACCTTC.

The chain recombines TRBV5-1 with TRBJ1-1, with D unclear. The CDR3 covers 14 residues. CDR1 SGHRS and CDR2 YFSETQ come from the germline V gene. V lost 0 bases to trimming and J lost 5 bases, with 11 bases between them. CDR3 region: CASSLAAGETEAFF. The CDR3 DNA sequence: TGCGCCAGCAGCTTGGCCGCAGGCGAGACTGAAGCTTTCTTT.

The chain employs TRBV28 and TRBJ2-1; 10 bases are a match to TRBD2. The CDR3 has 14 amino acids. V trimming: 5 bases; J trimming: 8 bases; junction bases outside the gene matches: 6. The germline V gene has CDR1 MDHEN and CDR2 SYDVKM. The CDR3 DNA reads TGTGCCAGCAGTATAGCGGGGGGACCGGATGAGCAGTTCTTC. Protein: CASSIAGGPDEQFF.

V is TRBV12-3 or TRBV12-4 and J is TRBJ1-6; 8 bases align to TRBD1. The CDR3 spans 13 residues. V lost 7 bases to trimming and J lost 10 bases; unmatched junction nucleotides: 6. In DNA form, the CDR3 reads TGTGCCAGCAAAACAGGGGGGCGGTCACCCCTCCACTTT. This translates into CASKTGGRSPLHF.

The chain uses TRBV3-1 (or the pseudogene TRBV3-2) and TRBJ1-1; D is unresolved. This CDR3 contains 11 residues. Trimming removed 3 bases at V and 6 bases at J, with 5 bases between. Germline V lookup: CDR1 LGHDT, CDR2 YNNKEL (reference sequence). CDR3 in amino acids: CASSQSAEAFF. The CDR3 coding sequence is TGTGCCAGCAGCCAGTCAGCTGAAGCTTTCTTT.

The J gene is TRBJ2-3, the V gene TRBV9; D not resolved. Germline CDR1 reads SGDLS; CDR2 reads YYNGEE. V was cut by 7 bases and J by 0 bases, with 12 bases left in between. The CDR3 is 14 residues long. CDR3 coding DNA: TGTGCCAGCCAGGTGGATCCCAGCACAGATACGCAGTATTTT. Protein sequence: CASQVDPSTDTQYF.

This clone was seen just once. The genes are TRBV27 and TRBJ2-1; 9 bases align to TRBD1. The CDR3 consists of 15 residues. Germline CDR1 is MNHEY and CDR2 is SMNVEV (reference sequence). V shed 1 base, J shed 9 bases, and the junction held 7 bases outside the gene matches. CDR3: CASSLYRGPSVEQFF. CDR3 nucleotide sequence: TGTGCCAGCAGTTTATACAGGGGGCCCAGCGTTGAGCAGTTCTTC.

The rearrangement joins TRBV7-9 to TRBJ2-5; TRBD1 aligns across 7 bases. Trimming removed 5 bases from V and 1 base from J; junction bases left unmatched: 4. Per the germline V gene, CDR1 is SEHNR and CDR2 is FQNEAQ (reference sequence). This CDR3 has 14 amino acids. In DNA, the CDR3 is TGTGCCAGCAGCATAGGACAGGTCCAAGAGACCCAGTACTTC. This codes for CASSIGQVQETQYF.

V is TRBV18 and J is TRBJ1-2; no reliable D call. Trimming took 3 bases from V and 4 from J, leaving 18 bases between them. Per germline, CDR1 KGHSH and CDR2 LQKENI. This CDR3 region has 16 residues. Here the CDR3 DNA reads TGTGCCAGCTCACCCCCTGAGAGCGGAGGGAGCTATGGCTACACCTTC. Residues: CASSPPESGGSYGYTF.

The chain joins TRBV6-5 to TRBJ2-1, with 12 bases identical to TRBD2. Per the germline V gene, CDR1 is MNHEY and CDR2 is SVGAGI. With V trimmed by 6 bases and J by 8 bases, 8 bases remained unmatched. This CDR3 contains 15 residues. CDR3 loop: CASRSSSGGAHEQFF. As DNA, the CDR3 is TGTGCCAGCAGGTCCTCTAGCGGGGGGGCCCATGAGCAGTTCTTC.

The rearrangement links TRBV21-1 to TRBJ1-3. TRBV21-1 is a known pseudogene. The CDR3 contains 15 residues. CDR3 loop: CASSPTEGIRNTIYF. The CDR3 DNA sequence: TGTGCCAGCAGCCCAACGGAGGGAATTCGAAACACCATATATTTT.

The rearrangement links TRBV24-1 to TRBJ2-3; 7 bases are a match to TRBD1. J lost 4 bases, V lost 6 bases, and 15 bases had no gene match. Germline V lookup: CDR1 KGHDR, CDR2 SFDVKD. This CDR3 spans 17 amino acids. CDR3 sequence (DNA): TGTGCCACCAGTACCCGGGACAGCGGTAACTATCCAGATACGCAGTATTTT. It codes for CATSTRDSGNYPDTQYF.

This chain uses TRBV7-2 with TRBJ1-1; 8 bases are a match to TRBD1. The germline gives CDR1 SGHTA, CDR2 FQGNSA. The CDR3 has 14 amino acids. Trimming at V came to 4 bases and at J to 2 bases, leaving 3 bases not matched to a gene. CDR3 nucleotides: TGTGCCAGCAGCTACGGACAGGGTAACACTGAAGCTTTCTTT. It translates to CASSYGQGNTEAFF.

The chain is built from TRBV5-1 and TRBJ2-7; a weak D match, TRBD2 (5 bases). Germline V gives CDR1 SGHRS, CDR2 YFSETQ. CDR3 size: 14 residues. The V and J ends lost 0 bases and 5 bases respectively, with 12 bases between them. The CDR3 is CASSLANGVDEQYF. In DNA form, the CDR3 reads TGCGCCAGCAGCTTGGCCAACGGGGTGGACGAGCAGTACTTC.

The chain has TRBV6-4 and TRBJ2-7; maybe TRBD2 (6 bases). The CDR3 has 16 amino acids. Trimming stripped 7 bases from V and 0 bases from J, with 19 bases between. The germline CDR1 and CDR2 sequences are MRHNA and SNTAGT. The DNA for the CDR3 is TGTGCCAGCATTCTGGAGGGGACCCCCGACTCCTACGAGCAGTACTTC. It is translated as CASILEGTPDSYEQYF.

This sequence joins TRBV2 and TRBJ1-2; 12 nucleotides align to TRBD1. The V segment lost 6 bases and the J segment 4 bases; nucleotides outside the gene matches: 3. The CDR3 is made up of 14 amino acids. Germline loops: CDR1 SNHLY, CDR2 FYNNEI. CDR3: CASRGTGGVYGYTF. CDR3 DNA sequence: TGTGCCAGCAGGGGGACAGGGGGCGTCTATGGCTACACCTTC.

The V gene is TRBV7-9, the J gene TRBJ2-7, with D possibly being TRBD2 (6 bases). The CDR3 has 13 residues. The germline CDR1 and CDR2 sequences are SEHNR and FQNEAQ (reference sequence). The germline V and J ends were trimmed by 3 bases and 3 bases, with 9 bases remaining between them. CDR3 in DNA: TGTGCCAGCAGCTTCGGGGGAAGCTACGAGCAGTACTTC. Encoded protein: CASSFGGSYEQYF.

V is TRBV6-5 and J is TRBJ1-5; TRBD1 might be the D (5 bases). Germline V CDR1 and CDR2: MNHEY, SVGAGI. The CDR3 length is 14 residues. Trimming shortened V by 5 bases and J by 0 bases, and 8 bases separated the two germline ends. As DNA, the CDR3 is TGTGCCAGCAGTCTCAGGGATAGCAATCAGCCCCAGCATTTT. This codes for CASSLRDSNQPQHF.

The gene calls are TRBV6-2 or TRBV6-3 and TRBJ2-7; perhaps TRBD1 as D (6 bases). This CDR3 comprises 13 residues. V shed 6 bases and J shed 1 base, with 10 bases lying between them. In germline, CDR1 is MNHEY, CDR2 SVGEGT. CDR3 amino acids: CASSSDSSYEQYF. CDR3 sequence (DNA): TGTGCCAGCAGCTCGGACAGTTCCTACGAGCAGTACTTC.